These T cell receptor beta chains were read from a single sample in a study of cytomegalovirus exposure and HLA in healthy donors. Assay: immunoSEQ multiplex PCR; the TCRdb copy retains only in-frame clones and omits some. The profile covers 250,000 to 350,000 clones, with roughly 88% appearing a single time and roughly 4% taken by the ten largest. The source material was PBMCs. All receptors derive from a middle-aged man in good health and CMV-seropositive. CDR3s include the opening cysteine and the closing phenylalanine or tryptophan. The D gene is left open where the match is weak. For some rows the clone size is stated as once, few or many, or as a class when expanded; others skip it.

clone_size j_call d_call v_call cdr3_aa cdr3_nt
. TRBJ2-7 TRBD1 TRBV30 CAWRDRGISEQYF TGTGCCTGGAGGGACAGGGGAATTTCCGAGCAGTACTTC
. TRBJ1-3 . TRBV19 CASSHRLLSSGNTIYF TGTGCCAGTAGTCACCGACTCCTGAGCTCTGGAAACACCATATATTTT
. TRBJ2-6 TRBD2 TRBV28 CASSRDRGVAGANVLTF TGTGCCAGCAGTCGGGACCGGGGGGTAGCTGGGGCCAACGTCCTGACTTTC
once TRBJ2-7 . TRBV2 CASTQQGGPYEQYF TGTGCCAGCACCCAGCAAGGGGGACCCTACGAGCAGTACTTC
. TRBJ2-7 . TRBV5-4 CASSRTGIEQYF TGTGCCAGCAGCCGAACAGGGATCGAGCAGTACTTC
. TRBJ2-7 TRBD1 TRBV28 CASSPTGQGLTYEQYF TGTGCCAGCAGCCCCACCGGACAGGGACTCACCTACGAGCAGTACTTC
few TRBJ1-1 . TRBV5-6 CASSFQGNTEAFF TGTGCCAGCAGCTTCCAGGGGAACACTGAAGCTTTCTTT
. TRBJ1-2 . TRBV7-9 CASSPMGADGYTF TGTGCCAGCAGCCCGATGGGGGCTGATGGCTACACCTTC
. TRBJ1-1 . TRBV4-1 CASSPLGRGGAEAFF TGCGCCAGCAGCCCCCTAGGGAGGGGAGGAGCTGAAGCTTTCTTT
. TRBJ2-1 . TRBV7-9 CASSQIQGTRFGEQFF TGTGCCAGCAGCCAAATACAGGGGACTCGCTTCGGTGAGCAGTTCTTC
few TRBJ2-5 TRBD1 TRBV4-1 CASSQDRTGQETQYF TGCGCCAGCAGCCAAGATCGGACAGGGCAAGAGACCCAGTACTTC
. TRBJ2-1 . TRBV2 CAIAGHPTLNEQFF TGTGCCATCGCGGGGCACCCCACGCTCAATGAGCAGTTCTTC
. TRBJ1-2 . TRBV2 CASSAYRNYGYTF TGTGCCAGCAGTGCATACAGGAACTATGGCTACACCTTC
. TRBJ2-1 . TRBV9 CASSGGASEQFF TGTGCCAGCAGCGGTGGAGCGTCTGAGCAGTTCTTC
. TRBJ2-1 TRBD2 TRBV7-3 CASSAGLAGERGEQFF TGTGCCAGCAGCGCCGGACTAGCGGGAGAACGTGGTGAGCAGTTCTTC
. TRBJ2-7 TRBD1 TRBV7-9 CASSLAGTGPYEQYF TGTGCCAGCAGCTTAGCGGGGACAGGGCCCTACGAGCAGTACTTC
. TRBJ2-7 TRBD1 TRBV14 CASSHLTAGGLDEQYF TGTGCCAGCAGCCACCTGACCGCAGGGGGCCTCGACGAGCAGTACTTC
. TRBJ2-4 . TRBV5-1 CASRSEGGAKNIQYF TGCGCCAGCAGGTCGGAGGGGGGGGCCAAAAACATTCAGTACTTC
. TRBJ2-7 . TRBV11-2 CASTPWGGGPYEQYF TGTGCCAGCACCCCATGGGGCGGCGGACCCTACGAGCAGTACTTC
. TRBJ2-5 TRBD2 TRBV11-2 CASSLGPSGVEETQYF TGTGCCAGCAGCTTAGGCCCTAGCGGGGTGGAAGAGACCCAGTACTTC
. TRBJ1-2 . TRBV29-1 CSAPETGYGYTF TGCAGCGCGCCGGAGACAGGCTATGGCTACACCTTC
. TRBJ2-5 . TRBV6-6 CASSYEQETQYF TGTGCCAGCAGTTACGAGCAAGAGACCCAGTACTTC
. TRBJ1-4 . TRBV7-2 CASSLGSFNEKLFF TGTGCCAGCAGCTTGGGCAGTTTTAATGAAAAACTGTTTTTT
. TRBJ2-7 TRBD2 TRBV18 CASAGLAGGPNEQYF TGTGCCAGCGCCGGATTAGCGGGAGGGCCCAACGAGCAGTACTTC
. TRBJ2-7 TRBD2 TRBV27 CASRIRLAGVYEQYF TGTGCCAGCAGGATCCGACTAGCGGGAGTGTACGAGCAGTACTTC
. TRBJ1-5 . TRBV19 CASSIDRTDLGVLSNQPQHF TGTGCCAGTAGTATAGATCGGACAGACCTTGGGGTCCTCAGCAATCAGCCCCAGCATTTT
. TRBJ2-7 TRBD1 TRBV11-1 CASSRQGTTYEQYF TGTGCCAGCAGCAGACAGGGAACTACCTACGAGCAGTACTTC
once TRBJ2-1 TRBD2 TRBV11-3 CASSLDSGSYNEQFF TGTGCCAGCAGCTTAGACAGCGGGAGCTACAATGAGCAGTTCTTC
. TRBJ1-2 . TRBV5-6 CASSLEHPSYGYTF TGTGCCAGCAGCTTGGAGCACCCTTCCTATGGCTACACCTTC
. TRBJ2-1 TRBD2 TRBV2 CASTSAGGPIEGYNEQFF TGTGCCAGCACCTCAGCGGGAGGGCCGATCGAGGGGTACAATGAGCAGTTCTTC
. TRBJ2-6 . TRBV5-1 CASSLVSMPSGANVLTF TGCGCCAGCAGCTTGGTTTCTATGCCCTCTGGGGCCAACGTCCTGACTTTC
. TRBJ1-5 . TRBV5-6 CASSLALGVSNQPQHF TGTGCCAGCAGCTTGGCGCTCGGGGTTAGCAATCAGCCCCAGCATTTT
. TRBJ2-7 . TRBV14 CASSQDGGWVAYGEQYF TGTGCCAGCAGCCAAGATGGCGGTTGGGTAGCCTACGGCGAGCAGTACTTC
. TRBJ2-5 . TRBV6-5 CASSIEGRGETQYF TGTGCCAGCAGTATAGAAGGAAGGGGAGAGACCCAGTACTTC
many TRBJ1-5 TRBD1 TRBV7-6 CASSLGTGAEQPQHF TGTGCCAGCAGCTTAGGGACAGGGGCAGAACAGCCCCAGCATTTT
. TRBJ2-5 . TRBV2 CASTEEGPRETQYF TGTGCCAGCACCGAGGAGGGGCCTCGGGAGACCCAGTACTTC
. TRBJ2-7 TRBD1 TRBV27 CATKDRTSYEQYF TGTGCCACCAAGGACAGGACCTCCTACGAGCAGTACTTC
few TRBJ1-1 . TRBV5-6 CASSLHISNAPPTNTEAFF TGTGCCAGCAGCTTGCATATCTCAAACGCTCCGCCTACGAACACTGAAGCTTTCTTT
. TRBJ1-1 TRBD1 TRBV19 CASSIRQGTLNTEAFF TGTGCCAGTAGTATAAGACAGGGGACCTTGAACACTGAAGCTTTCTTT
. TRBJ1-5 TRBD1 TRBV5-5 CASSLTGAFNQPQHF TGTGCCAGCAGCTTGACAGGGGCCTTCAATCAGCCCCAGCATTTT
. TRBJ2-7 . TRBV28 CASSLWRGGEQYF TGTGCCAGCAGTTTATGGAGAGGGGGCGAGCAGTACTTC
once TRBJ2-1 . TRBV6-6 CASRPSYNEQFF TGTGCCAGCAGGCCCAGCTACAATGAGCAGTTCTTC
. TRBJ2-1 TRBD1 TRBV4-2 CASSPDRYNEQFF TGTGCCAGCAGCCCGGACAGGTACAATGAGCAGTTCTTC
. TRBJ1-2 . TRBV15 CATSRDEASSRGAGYTF TGTGCCACCAGCAGAGATGAGGCGTCCTCACGGGGGGCTGGCTACACCTTC
. TRBJ1-2 . TRBV28 CASSPITGHRYGYTF TGTGCCAGCAGCCCGATAACGGGACACCGGTATGGCTACACCTTC
. TRBJ1-5 TRBD1 TRBV2 CASSDTGVHQPQHF TGTGCCAGCAGCGATACAGGGGTGCATCAGCCCCAGCATTTT
. TRBJ2-6 TRBD1 TRBV29-1 CSAGTDSGANVLTF TGCAGCGCCGGGACAGACTCTGGGGCCAACGTCCTGACTTTC
. TRBJ2-1 TRBD1 TRBV19 CASSIDRGQEDYNEQFF TGTGCCAGTAGTATAGACAGGGGGCAGGAGGACTACAATGAGCAGTTCTTC
. TRBJ2-3 TRBD1 TRBV7-3 CASSSDRGLTDTQYF TGTGCCAGCAGCTCGGACAGGGGGCTCACAGATACGCAGTATTTT
once TRBJ2-2 . TRBV6-4 CASSEKRTGELFF TGTGCCAGCAGTGAAAAGCGAACCGGGGAGCTGTTTTTT
few TRBJ2-2 . TRBV7-3 CASSLTGAGELFF TGTGCCAGCAGCTTGACCGGGGCCGGGGAGCTGTTTTTT
. TRBJ1-1 TRBD1 TRBV18 CASSPPGTVMNTEAFF TGTGCCAGCTCACCCCCCGGGACAGTAATGAACACTGAAGCTTTCTTT
. TRBJ2-5 . TRBV7-3 CASSLGGGRETQYF TGTGCCAGCAGCTTGGGGGGAGGTCGGGAGACCCAGTACTTC
. TRBJ2-5 . TRBV4-1 CASSRPGPQETQYF TGCGCCAGCAGCCGCCCGGGTCCTCAAGAGACCCAGTACTTC